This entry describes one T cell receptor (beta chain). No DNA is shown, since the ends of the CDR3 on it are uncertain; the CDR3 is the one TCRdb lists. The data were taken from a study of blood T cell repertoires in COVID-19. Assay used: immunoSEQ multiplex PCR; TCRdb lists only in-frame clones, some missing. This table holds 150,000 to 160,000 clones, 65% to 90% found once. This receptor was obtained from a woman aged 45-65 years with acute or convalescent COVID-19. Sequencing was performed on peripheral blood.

The CDR3 reads CASSSFGTGSFF. The chain links TRBV12-3 or TRBV12-4 to TRBJ1-1; the table's TRBD1 call for D was not verified on the DNA. The CDR3 contains 12 residues when both ends are counted.